Following are 17 T cell receptor beta chains from one sample sequenced in a study of shared clonotypes between healthy human individuals. Some clones are missing from TCRdb's copy, which holds only in-frame ones; the method was immunoSEQ multiplex PCR. The sample has roughly 1.5 million clones, approximately 98% seen once; the top ten hold 0.4% to 0.55%. Sequencing was performed on naive CD4+ T cells sorted from blood. Subset specified: CD45RA+ positively selected. These receptors all come from a man aged 25-45 years in good health.

The V and J genes are TRBV6-6 and TRBJ2-7, with a tentative D call TRBD2 (5 bases). Per germline, CDR1 MNHNY and CDR2 SVGAGI (reference sequence). V lost 7 bases, J lost 5 bases, and 12 bases lay in between. CDR3 length: 12 residues. CDR3 DNA sequence: TGTGCCAGCAAAACTAGGAACAACGAGCAGTACTTC. Its protein product is CASKTRNNEQYF.

The rearrangement uses TRBV15 and TRBJ2-7; the match to TRBD2 covers 10 bases. V trimming: 1 base; J trimming: 1 base; junction bases outside the gene matches: 7. The CDR3 runs to 17 residues. Germline V CDR1 and CDR2: LNHNV, YYDKDF (reference sequence). Here the CDR3 reads CATSRGTSGTYSYEQYF. The CDR3 DNA follows: TGTGCCACCAGCAGAGGAACTAGCGGGACTTATTCCTACGAGCAGTACTTC.

This clone was recorded only once. The genes are TRBV19 and TRBJ2-3; D gene uncertain. Trimming removed 7 bases from V and 2 bases from J, with 7 bases in between. The CDR3 length is 12 residues. Per germline, CDR1 LNHDA and CDR2 SQIVND (reference sequence). CDR3 region: CASNRNTDTQYF. The CDR3 bases are TGTGCCAGTAATAGGAACACAGATACGCAGTATTTT.

To note about this clone: This sample also contains other DNA sequences that code for the same CDR3. The chain recombines TRBV28 with TRBJ2-7, with 9 bases aligning to TRBD1. J gave up 1 base and V 2 bases, and 3 bases lay outside the gene matches. The CDR3 consists of 15 residues. Germline values: CDR1 MDHEN, CDR2 SYDVKM. CDR3 in amino acids: CASSLPQGASYEQYF. The CDR3 bases are TGTGCCAGCAGTTTACCACAGGGGGCATCCTACGAGCAGTACTTC.

This chain connects TRBV5-4 to TRBJ2-7; 10 bases match TRBD1. J was trimmed by 7 bases and V by 0 bases; bases with no gene match: 7. CDR1 SGHNT and CDR2 YYREEE come from the germline V gene (reference sequence). The CDR3 runs 15 residues. Here the CDR3 DNA reads TGTGCCAGCAGCTTGGGGGGACAGGGGACTTTAGAGCAGTACTTC. This gives the protein CASSLGGQGTLEQYF. The full variable domain, completed using reference TRBV5-4 and TRBJ2-7, is ETGVTQSPTHLIKTRGQQVTLRCSSQSGHNTVSWYQQALGQGPQFIFQYYREEENGRGNFPPRFSGLQFPNYSSELNVNALELDDSALYLCASSLGGQGTLEQYFGPGTRLTVT.

This rearrangement joins TRBV2 to TRBJ1-2, with 7 bases lining up with TRBD1. Unmatched junction bases numbered 9, after V lost 6 bases and J lost 2 bases. CDR1 is SNHLY and CDR2 is FYNNEI in the germline V gene. The CDR3 consists of 15 residues. Written as DNA, the CDR3 is TGTGCCAGCAGCGATGCCGGGACAGCAAACTATGGCTACACCTTC. Its protein product is CASSDAGTANYGYTF.

The chain joins TRBV6-6 to TRBJ2-1, with unresolved D. With 11 bases removed from V and 2 bases from J, the gap between germline ends came to 13 bases. Germline V gives CDR1 MNHNY, CDR2 SVGAGI (reference sequence). The CDR3 totals 13 residues. The CDR3 DNA reads as TGTGCCGTTCAAGAGCCCCCCTACAATGAGCAGTTCTTC. It yields the protein CAVQEPPYNEQFF.

The chain joins TRBV6-5 to TRBJ2-7; D remains unclear. CDR1 and CDR2 (germline): MNHEY, SVGAGI. The CDR3 runs 12 residues. The ends were cut back, 5 bases at V and 2 bases at J, with 7 bases in the middle. CDR3 residues: CASSRNPYEQYF. CDR3 nucleotide sequence: TGTGCCAGCAGTAGAAACCCCTACGAGCAGTACTTC.

The CDR3 here is CAWSVTRLTGRILTEAFF. CDR3 coding DNA: TGTGCCTGGAGTGTAACGCGTCTGACAGGGAGGATTCTCACTGAAGCTTTCTTT. This sequence joins TRBV30 and TRBJ1-1, with 7 nucleotides matching TRBD1. Germline V gene data show CDR1 as GTSNPN and CDR2 as SVGIG (reference sequence). V lost 0 bases, J lost 4 bases, and 17 bases stayed unmatched. CDR3 length equals 18 residues. Full variable domain (missing parts from reference TRBV30 and TRBJ1-1): SQTIHQWPATLVQPVGSPLSLECTVEGTSNPNLYWYRQAAGRGLQLLFYSVGIGQISSEVPQNLSASRPQDRQFILSSKKLLLSDSGFYLCAWSVTRLTGRILTEAFFGQGTRLTVV.

V and J are TRBV30 and TRBJ1-2; possibly TRBD1 for D (5 bases). V was cut by 0 bases and J by 2 bases, with 7 bases left in between. Germline CDR1 reads GTSNPN; CDR2 reads SVGIG (reference sequence). The CDR3 covers 13 residues. CDR3 coding DNA: TGTGCCTGGAGTGTATCAGGGAACTATGGCTACACCTTC. Amino acids: CAWSVSGNYGYTF.

The rearrangement links TRBV7-2 to TRBJ2-3; D possibly uses TRBD1 or TRBD2 (6 bases each). Between the trimmed V and J ends, which lost 2 bases and 9 bases, there was a span of 15 bases. Germline assignment: CDR1 SGHTA and CDR2 FQGNSA. The CDR3 is 14 residues long. CDR3 in DNA: TGTGCCAGCAGCTTAAGGGGGGTGGCCCCGACGCAGTATTTT. Amino acids: CASSLRGVAPTQYF.

This chain connects TRBV5-1 to TRBJ2-3, with 7 bases that match TRBD2. This CDR3 has 15 residues. Germline assignment: CDR1 SGHRS and CDR2 YFSETQ. With V trimmed by 3 bases and J by 2 bases, 6 bases remained unmatched. CDR3 sequence: CASSSGLPPTDTQYF. CDR3 nucleotide sequence: TGCGCCAGCAGCTCGGGACTACCACCCACAGATACGCAGTATTTT.

The gene calls are TRBV13 and TRBJ2-3; 14 bases fit TRBD2. The germline CDR1 and CDR2 sequences are PRHDT and FYEKMQ (reference sequence). The CDR3 runs to 21 residues. The V and J ends lost 3 bases and 4 bases, in that order; junction bases with no gene match: 18. The CDR3 is CASSFLPGLAGVTLRPDTQYF. The CDR3 DNA reads TGTGCCAGCAGCTTCTTACCGGGACTAGCGGGGGTAACCCTAAGGCCAGATACGCAGTATTTT.

The chain uses TRBV6-1 and TRBJ1-5; D remains ambiguous. Trimming took off 0 bases at V and 0 bases at J, with 6 bases between the two ends. This CDR3 comprises 15 residues. Germline assignment: CDR1 MNHNS and CDR2 SASEGT. CDR3 nucleotides: TGTGCCAGCAGTGAAGCAACTAATAGCAATCAGCCCCAGCATTTT. Encoded protein: CASSEATNSNQPQHF.

In DNA, the CDR3 is TGTGCCAGTAGTAGGGTGGGACAGGGGGCTGCCGGGAGCGTCACTGAAGCTTTCTTT. Translated: CASSRVGQGAAGSVTEAFF. The chain employs TRBV19 and TRBJ1-1; 12 bases align to TRBD1. Germline loops: CDR1 LNHDA, CDR2 SQIVND (reference sequence). The CDR3 sequence is 19 residues long. V gave up 4 bases and J gave up 4 bases; unmatched junction bases: 16. The variable domain in full, completed from reference TRBV19 and TRBJ1-1, reads DGGITQSPKYLFRKEGQNVTLSCEQNLNHDAMYWYRQDPGQGLRLIYYSQIVNDFQKGDIAEGYSVSREKKESFPLTVTSAQKNPTAFYLCASSRVGQGAAGSVTEAFFGQGTRLTVV.

The chain recombines TRBV7-2 with TRBJ2-2; D gene ambiguous. The V end lost 3 bases, the J end lost 7 bases, and 12 bases lay between the germline ends. The CDR3 covers 14 residues. Germline V gene sequence: CDR1 SGHTA, CDR2 FQGNSA. CDR3 protein: CASSLMSVGGELFF. CDR3 nucleotides: TGTGCCAGCAGCTTGATGTCTGTCGGCGGGGAGCTGTTTTTT.

This clone has only one observation. The chain employs TRBV15 and TRBJ1-4, with 8 bases matching TRBD1. V gave up 2 bases and J gave up 8 bases; unmatched junction bases: 10. The CDR3 has 16 residues. Germline V gene lookup returns CDR1 LNHNV and CDR2 YYDKDF (reference sequence). The CDR3 loop is CATSRTGTGPYEKLFF. In nucleotides, the CDR3 is TGTGCCACCAGCAGAACCGGGACAGGACCCTACGAAAAACTGTTTTTT.